A selection of T cell receptor beta chains follows, all from one sample in a study of cytomegalovirus exposure and HLA in healthy donors. Produced via immunoSEQ multiplex PCR; TCRdb's table is partial and in-frame only. This table has around 150,000 clones, 75% to 80% appearing once. Sequencing was performed on PBMCs. All receptors derive from a woman in her fifties or sixties in good health and CMV-seropositive. Each CDR3 is given with its conserved first and last residue. A D gene is named only where the DNA matches it firmly. Where a row states a size, it is once, few, many or the class of an expanded clone; other rows omit it.

j_call d_call v_call clone_size cdr3_aa cdr3_nt
TRBJ1-4 . TRBV15 . CATSRDLGAANEKLFF TGTGCCACCAGCAGAGATTTGGGGGCGGCTAATGAAAAACTGTTTTTT
TRBJ2-2 . TRBV18 . CASSPENPNTGELFF TGTGCCAGCTCACCAGAGAACCCGAACACCGGGGAGCTGTTTTTT
TRBJ2-7 . TRBV11-2 . CASSLVAAGAYEQYF TGTGCCAGCAGCTTAGTGGCGGCCGGAGCCTACGAGCAGTACTTC
TRBJ1-5 . TRBV19 once CASTTIGGRGNQPQHF TGTGCCAGTACCACAATCGGGGGGCGAGGCAATCAGCCCCAGCATTTT
TRBJ2-3 . TRBV7-3 . CASSLSSRGTQYF TGTGCCAGCAGCTTATCTAGCAGAGGTACGCAGTATTTT
TRBJ2-7 . TRBV29-1 . CSVGGDSYEQYF TGCAGCGTTGGGGGGGACTCCTACGAGCAGTACTTC
TRBJ2-1 . TRBV9 once CASSVAEGSYNEQFF TGTGCCAGCAGCGTAGCGGAGGGGTCCTACAATGAGCAGTTCTTC
TRBJ1-1 . TRBV30 . CAWSRTLKGTEAFF TGTGCCTGGAGCAGGACACTTAAGGGAACTGAAGCTTTCTTT
TRBJ1-3 . TRBV9 . CASSPSTGNTIYF TGTGCCAGCAGCCCATCAACTGGAAACACCATATATTTT
TRBJ2-2 TRBD2 TRBV7-2 . CASSLALAGSGELFF TGTGCCAGCAGCTTAGCGCTAGCGGGGTCCGGGGAGCTGTTTTTT
TRBJ1-1 TRBD1 TRBV6-1 . CASSDRGHTEAFF TGTGCCAGCAGTGACAGGGGGCACACTGAAGCTTTCTTT
TRBJ2-5 . TRBV14 . CASSPLEPQETQYF TGTGCCAGCAGCCCGCTGGAGCCCCAAGAGACCCAGTACTTC
TRBJ2-7 . TRBV14 . CASSKSVGAYEQYF TGTGCCAGCAGCAAAAGCGTCGGAGCCTACGAGCAGTACTTC
TRBJ1-1 . TRBV7-2 once CASSERGYTEAFF TGTGCCAGCAGCGAAAGGGGGTACACTGAAGCTTTCTTT
TRBJ2-3 TRBD2 TRBV30 . CAWKVPTAVAGRTDTQYF TGTGCCTGGAAGGTCCCTACGGCGGTAGCGGGGCGCACAGATACGCAGTATTTT
TRBJ1-2 . TRBV6-1 . CASSAFQDSYGYTF TGTGCCAGCAGTGCTTTCCAGGACAGCTATGGCTACACCTTC
TRBJ1-2 TRBD1 TRBV9 . CASSATGSSYGYTF TGTGCCAGCAGCGCGACAGGGAGTTCCTATGGCTACACCTTC
TRBJ2-7 . TRBV5-4 few CASSLGQFKEQYF TGTGCCAGCAGCTTGGGTCAGTTTAAAGAGCAGTACTTC
TRBJ2-3 . TRBV30 . CAWSVSVSDTQYF TGTGCCTGGAGTGTAAGCGTCTCAGATACGCAGTATTTT
TRBJ2-1 TRBD1 TRBV2 . CASSGQGNEQFF TGTGCCAGCAGTGGACAGGGCAATGAGCAGTTCTTC
TRBJ1-1 . TRBV5-5 . CASSLAGQNTEAFF TGTGCCAGCAGCTTGGCCGGTCAGAACACTGAAGCTTTCTTT
TRBJ2-6 TRBD2 TRBV9 few CASSAGGRTSGANVLTF TGTGCCAGCAGCGCGGGGGGGCGAACCTCTGGGGCCAACGTCCTGACTTTC
TRBJ2-3 TRBD2 TRBV7-9 . CASSLVAGAPVGTDTQYF TGTGCCAGCAGCTTAGTAGCGGGAGCTCCGGTCGGGACAGATACGCAGTATTTT
TRBJ2-1 . TRBV19 few CASSSSGLRYNEQFF TGTGCCAGTAGTAGTTCGGGACTTCGGTACAATGAGCAGTTCTTC
TRBJ1-5 . TRBV6-1 . CASTIPGGAGPQHF TGTGCCAGCACCATACCGGGGGGTGCCGGGCCCCAGCATTTT
TRBJ2-2 TRBD2 TRBV10-3 . CAISPRTSGGPGELFF TGTGCCATCAGTCCTCGGACTAGCGGGGGGCCCGGGGAGCTGTTTTTT
TRBJ1-1 TRBD1 TRBV18 . CASSPPPNSGGTEAFF TGTGCCAGCTCACCCCCTCCCAACTCAGGGGGCACTGAAGCTTTCTTT
TRBJ1-1 . TRBV5-1 . CASSLDPSKTEAFF TGCGCCAGCAGCTTGGATCCCAGTAAAACTGAAGCTTTCTTT
TRBJ2-1 TRBD2 TRBV9 . CASSVGGGRADEQFF TGTGCCAGCAGCGTAGGTGGCGGGAGGGCCGATGAGCAGTTCTTC
TRBJ2-3 TRBD1 TRBV5-1 . CASSLALQGAQDTQYF TGCGCCAGCAGCTTAGCTTTACAGGGGGCCCAAGATACGCAGTATTTT
TRBJ1-1 TRBD1 TRBV23-1 few CASSPGRGMNTEAFF TGCGCCAGCAGTCCCGGCAGGGGGATGAACACTGAAGCTTTCTTT
TRBJ1-2 TRBD1 TRBV7-2 . CASSYKGAEGYTF TGTGCCAGCAGCTACAAGGGGGCGGAAGGCTACACCTTC
TRBJ2-1 . TRBV9 . CASSAQGYNEQFF TGTGCCAGCAGCGCACAGGGTTACAATGAGCAGTTCTTC
TRBJ2-5 . TRBV6-1 once CASSGDSIQETQYF TGTGCCAGCAGTGGCGACAGCATCCAAGAGACCCAGTACTTC
TRBJ2-3 TRBD1 TRBV5-4 . CASSLVGGGQDTQYF TGTGCCAGCAGCTTGGTAGGGGGCGGTCAAGATACGCAGTATTTT
TRBJ1-2 TRBD1 TRBV10-2 . CASRSGTGGYDYGYTF TGCGCCAGCAGATCCGGGACAGGGGGATACGACTATGGCTACACCTTC
TRBJ2-5 TRBD1 TRBV5-6 . CASSQPTGDLQLLQETQYF TGTGCCAGCAGCCAACCGACAGGGGACCTTCAACTTCTCCAAGAGACCCAGTACTTC
TRBJ2-1 . TRBV6-4 . CASSDPPGNNEQFF TGTGCCAGCAGTGACCCCCCGGGGAACAATGAGCAGTTCTTC
TRBJ1-6 . TRBV4-3 . CASSLTENSPLHF TGCGCCAGCAGCTTGACAGAGAATTCACCCCTCCACTTT
TRBJ2-1 TRBD2 TRBV9 . CASSVDLGLEYNEQFF TGTGCCAGCAGCGTTGACCTCGGACTAGAGTACAATGAGCAGTTCTTC
TRBJ2-2 . TRBV5-1 . CASSLAPTGSTGELFF TGCGCCAGCAGCTTGGCACCTACAGGGAGCACCGGGGAGCTGTTTTTT
TRBJ2-7 TRBD2 TRBV28 . CASSLLTALAGGAYEQYF TGTGCCAGCAGTTTATTGACAGCACTAGCGGGGGGGGCCTACGAGCAGTACTTC
TRBJ2-7 . TRBV7-2 . CASSTTDNSYEQYF TGTGCCAGCAGCACCACAGACAACTCCTACGAGCAGTACTTC
TRBJ2-7 . TRBV6-6 . CASRAYKMEQYF TGTGCCAGCAGAGCCTATAAGATGGAGCAGTACTTC